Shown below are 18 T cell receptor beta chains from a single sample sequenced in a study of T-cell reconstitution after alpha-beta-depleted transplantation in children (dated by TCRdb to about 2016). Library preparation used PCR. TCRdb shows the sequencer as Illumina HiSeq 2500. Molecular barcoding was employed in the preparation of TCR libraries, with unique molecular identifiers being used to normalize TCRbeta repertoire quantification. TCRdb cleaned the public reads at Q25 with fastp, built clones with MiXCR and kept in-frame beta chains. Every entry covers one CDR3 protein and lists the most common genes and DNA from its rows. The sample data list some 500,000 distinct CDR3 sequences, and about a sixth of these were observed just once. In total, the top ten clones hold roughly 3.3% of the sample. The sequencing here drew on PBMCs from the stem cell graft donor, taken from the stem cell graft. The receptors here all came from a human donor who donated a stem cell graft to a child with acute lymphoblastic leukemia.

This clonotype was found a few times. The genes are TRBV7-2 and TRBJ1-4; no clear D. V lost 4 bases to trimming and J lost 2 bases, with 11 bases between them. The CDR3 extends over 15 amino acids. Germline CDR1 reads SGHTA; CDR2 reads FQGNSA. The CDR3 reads CASSSDPVTNEKLFF. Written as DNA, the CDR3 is TGTGCCAGCAGCTCAGACCCCGTCACTAATGAAAAACTGTTTTTT.

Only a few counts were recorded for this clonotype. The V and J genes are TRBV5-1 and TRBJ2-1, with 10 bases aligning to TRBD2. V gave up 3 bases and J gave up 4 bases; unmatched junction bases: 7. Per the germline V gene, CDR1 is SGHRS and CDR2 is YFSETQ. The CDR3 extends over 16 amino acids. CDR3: CASSSNSGRSYNEQFF. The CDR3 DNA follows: TGCGCCAGCAGCTCGAATAGCGGGAGGTCTTACAATGAGCAGTTCTTC.

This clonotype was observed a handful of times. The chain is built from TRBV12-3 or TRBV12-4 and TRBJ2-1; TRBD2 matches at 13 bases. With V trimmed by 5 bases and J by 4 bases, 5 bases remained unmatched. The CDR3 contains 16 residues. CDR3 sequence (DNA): TGTGCCAGCAGTGGGACTAGCGGGAATCCGTACAATGAGCAGTTCTTC. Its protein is CASSGTSGNPYNEQFF.

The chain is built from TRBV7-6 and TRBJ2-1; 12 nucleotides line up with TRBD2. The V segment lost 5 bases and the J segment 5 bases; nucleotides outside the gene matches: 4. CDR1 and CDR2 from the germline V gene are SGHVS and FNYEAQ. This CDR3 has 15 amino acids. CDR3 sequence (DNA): TGTGCCAGCAGCCCGGGACTAGCGGGCCACAATGAGCAGTTCTTC. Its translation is CASSPGLAGHNEQFF.

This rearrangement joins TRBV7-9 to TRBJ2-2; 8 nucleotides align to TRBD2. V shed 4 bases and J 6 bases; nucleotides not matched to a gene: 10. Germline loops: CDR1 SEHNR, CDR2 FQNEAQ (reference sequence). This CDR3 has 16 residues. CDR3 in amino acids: CASSYLISGKPGELFF. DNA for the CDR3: TGTGCCAGCAGCTACCTAATTAGCGGGAAACCCGGGGAGCTGTTTTTT.

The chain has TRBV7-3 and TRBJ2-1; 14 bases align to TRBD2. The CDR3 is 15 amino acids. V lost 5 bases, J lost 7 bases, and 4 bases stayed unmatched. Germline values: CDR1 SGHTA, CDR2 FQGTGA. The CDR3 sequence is CASSTGLAGANEQFF. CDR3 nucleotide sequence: TGTGCCAGCAGCACGGGACTAGCGGGAGCGAATGAGCAGTTCTTC.

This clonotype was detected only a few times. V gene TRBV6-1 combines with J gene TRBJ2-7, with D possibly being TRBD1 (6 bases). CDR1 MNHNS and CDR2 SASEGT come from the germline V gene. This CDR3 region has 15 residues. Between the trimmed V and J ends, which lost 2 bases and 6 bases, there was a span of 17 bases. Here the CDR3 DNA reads TGTGCCAGCAGTGAACTTTACAGGGCGCAAGGCGAGCAGTACTTC. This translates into CASSELYRAQGEQYF.

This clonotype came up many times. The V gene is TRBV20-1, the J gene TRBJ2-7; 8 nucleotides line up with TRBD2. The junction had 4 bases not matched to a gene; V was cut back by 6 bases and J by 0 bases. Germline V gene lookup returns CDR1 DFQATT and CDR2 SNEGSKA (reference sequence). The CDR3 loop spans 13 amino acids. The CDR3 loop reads CSAWRGDSYEQYF. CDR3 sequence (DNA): TGCAGTGCCTGGCGGGGGGACTCCTACGAGCAGTACTTC.

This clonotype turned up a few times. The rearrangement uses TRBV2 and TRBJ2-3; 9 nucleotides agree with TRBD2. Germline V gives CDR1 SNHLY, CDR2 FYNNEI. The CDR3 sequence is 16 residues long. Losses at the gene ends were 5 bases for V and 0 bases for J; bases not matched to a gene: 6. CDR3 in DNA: TGTGCCAGCAGTATGGGACTAGCAGGGAGCACAGATACGCAGTATTTT. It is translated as CASSMGLAGSTDTQYF.

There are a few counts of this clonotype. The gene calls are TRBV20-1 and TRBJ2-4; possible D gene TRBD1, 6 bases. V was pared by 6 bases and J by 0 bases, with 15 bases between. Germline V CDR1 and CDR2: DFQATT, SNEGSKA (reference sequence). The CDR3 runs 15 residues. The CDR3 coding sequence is TGCAGTGCAGCCAGACAGGAGGTAGCCAAAAACATTCAGTACTTC. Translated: CSAARQEVAKNIQYF.

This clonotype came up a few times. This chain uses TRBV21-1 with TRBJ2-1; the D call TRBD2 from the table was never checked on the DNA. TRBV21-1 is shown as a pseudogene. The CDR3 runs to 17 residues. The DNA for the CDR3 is TGTGCCAGCACCACGGGGGGAGGGACTAGCTCCTACAATGAGCAGTTCTTC. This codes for CASTTGGGTSSYNEQFF.

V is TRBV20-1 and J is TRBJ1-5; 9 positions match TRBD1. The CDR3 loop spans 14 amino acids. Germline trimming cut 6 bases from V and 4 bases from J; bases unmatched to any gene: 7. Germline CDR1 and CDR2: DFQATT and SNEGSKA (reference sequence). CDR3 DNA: TGCAGTGCCCGGGGGGGACAGGGAAATCAGCCCCAGCATTTT. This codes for CSARGGQGNQPQHF.

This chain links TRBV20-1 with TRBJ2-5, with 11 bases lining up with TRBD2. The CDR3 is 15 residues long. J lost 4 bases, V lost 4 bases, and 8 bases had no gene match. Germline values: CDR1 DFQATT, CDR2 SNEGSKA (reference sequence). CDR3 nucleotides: TGCAGTGCTATCTTTCCTAGCGGGAGGCTAGAGACCCAGTACTTC. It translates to CSAIFPSGRLETQYF.

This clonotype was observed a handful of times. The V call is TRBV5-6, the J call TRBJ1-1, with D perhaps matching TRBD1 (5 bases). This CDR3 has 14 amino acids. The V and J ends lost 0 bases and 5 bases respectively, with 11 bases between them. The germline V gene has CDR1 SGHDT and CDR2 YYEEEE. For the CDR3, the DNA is TGTGCCAGCAGCTTGGGGGCAGGGAGGACTGAAGCTTTCTTT. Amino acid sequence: CASSLGAGRTEAFF.

CDR3 protein: CASSYPPCGNGTDTQYF. In DNA form, the CDR3 reads TGCGCCAGCAGCTATCCTCCTTGCGGGAACGGCACAGATACGCAGTATTTT. The chain links TRBV5-1 to TRBJ2-3, with D possibly being TRBD2 (6 bases). There are 17 residues in the CDR3. Trimming stripped 3 bases from V and 1 base from J, with 18 bases between. CDR1 and CDR2 from the germline V gene are SGHRS and YFSETQ.

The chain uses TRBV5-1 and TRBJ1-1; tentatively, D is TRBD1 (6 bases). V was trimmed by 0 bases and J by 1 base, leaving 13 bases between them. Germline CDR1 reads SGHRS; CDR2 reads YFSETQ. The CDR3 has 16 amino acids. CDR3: CASSLANRGANTEAFF. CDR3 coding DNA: TGCGCCAGCAGCTTGGCCAATCGGGGGGCGAACACTGAAGCTTTCTTT.

CDR3 protein: CASSLEGGAGNEQFF. The CDR3 coding sequence is TGCGCCAGCAGCTTGGAGGGGGGGGCCGGGAATGAGCAGTTCTTC. The chain links TRBV5-1 to TRBJ2-1; D may be TRBD2 (7 bases). Trimming removed 0 bases from V and 7 bases from J, with 14 bases in between. Germline V gives CDR1 SGHRS, CDR2 YFSETQ. CDR3 size: 15 residues.

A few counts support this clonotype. Here the CDR3 DNA reads TGTGCCAGCAGTCAGGGGGCGAGCACAGATACGCAGTATTTT. This sequence encodes CASSQGASTDTQYF. V is TRBV7-2 and J is TRBJ2-3, with 8 bases fitting TRBD1. V lost 6 bases, J lost 0 bases, and 2 bases stayed unmatched. The CDR3 extends over 14 amino acids. Germline CDR1 SGHTA, CDR2 FQGNSA.